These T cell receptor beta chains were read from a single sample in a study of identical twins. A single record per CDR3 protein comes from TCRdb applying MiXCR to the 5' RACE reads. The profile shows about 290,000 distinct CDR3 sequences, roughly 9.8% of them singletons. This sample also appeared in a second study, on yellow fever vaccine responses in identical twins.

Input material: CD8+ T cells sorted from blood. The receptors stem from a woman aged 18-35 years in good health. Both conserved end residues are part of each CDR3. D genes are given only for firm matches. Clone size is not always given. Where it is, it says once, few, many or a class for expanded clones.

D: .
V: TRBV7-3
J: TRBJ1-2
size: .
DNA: TGTGCCAGCAGCTCAATCGGGGGAGATGGCTACACCTTC
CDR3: CASSSIGGDGYTF

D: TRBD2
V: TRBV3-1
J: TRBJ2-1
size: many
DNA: TGTGCCAGCAGCCAAGACCCCCGACGGGAACTAGCGGGGGCCGATCCGAATGAGCAGTTCTTC
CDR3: CASSQDPRRELAGADPNEQFF

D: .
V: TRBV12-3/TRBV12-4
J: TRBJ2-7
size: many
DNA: TGTGCCAGCAGTTGGGGCTATTACTACGAGCAGTACTTC
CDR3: CASSWGYYYEQYF

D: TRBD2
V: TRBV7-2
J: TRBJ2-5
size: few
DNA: TGTGCCAGCCAGCTAGCGGGAGGGGGGGCTGAGACCCAGTACTTC
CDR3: CASQLAGGGAETQYF

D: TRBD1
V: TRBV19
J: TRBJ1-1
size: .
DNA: TGTGCCAGTAGAACAGGGGGTATCACTGAAGCTTTCTTT
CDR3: CASRTGGITEAFF

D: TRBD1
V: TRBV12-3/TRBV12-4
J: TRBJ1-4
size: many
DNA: TGTGCCAGCAGTTTACCCCAGGGGGGGCCCAACGAAAAACTGTTTTTT
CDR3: CASSLPQGGPNEKLFF

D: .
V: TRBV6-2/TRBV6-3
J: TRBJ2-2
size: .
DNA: TGTGCCAGCAGTCCGGACACCGGGGAGCTGTTTTTT
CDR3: CASSPDTGELFF

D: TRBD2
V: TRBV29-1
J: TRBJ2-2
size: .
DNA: TGCAGCGTTGACGGGAGGGATAACACCGGGGAGCTGTTTTTT
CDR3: CSVDGRDNTGELFF

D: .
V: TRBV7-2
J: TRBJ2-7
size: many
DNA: TGTGCCAGCAGCTACTACGGGCCATCCTACGAGCAGTACTTC
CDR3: CASSYYGPSYEQYF

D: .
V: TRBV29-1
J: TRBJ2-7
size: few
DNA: TGCAGCGTGGCGGACAGCTACGAGCAGTACTTC
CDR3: CSVADSYEQYF

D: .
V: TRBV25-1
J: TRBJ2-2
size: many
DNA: TGTGCCAGCAGTGAATTACGGGACGGACACACCGGGGAGCTGTTTTTT
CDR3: CASSELRDGHTGELFF

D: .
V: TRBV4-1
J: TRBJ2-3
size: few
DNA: TGCGCCAGCAGCCAAGAGGGGGTCGGGAGAAGAAGCACAGATACGCAGTATTTT
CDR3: CASSQEGVGRRSTDTQYF

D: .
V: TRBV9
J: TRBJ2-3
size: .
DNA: TGTGCCAGCAGCGTAGTCCCGGATTCAGCAGATACGCAGTATTTT
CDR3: CASSVVPDSADTQYF

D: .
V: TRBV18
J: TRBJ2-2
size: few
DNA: TGTGCCAGCTCACCAGCCGTAATCCCCGGGGAGCTGTTTTTT
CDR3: CASSPAVIPGELFF

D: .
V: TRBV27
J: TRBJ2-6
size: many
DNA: TGTGCCAGCCTCACTAAGGGCCCGTCTGGGGCCAACGTCCTGACTTTC
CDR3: CASLTKGPSGANVLTF

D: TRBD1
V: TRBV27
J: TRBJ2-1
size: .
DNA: TGTGCCAGCAGCAAGGGGACAGGGACCTACAATGAGCAGTTCTTC
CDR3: CASSKGTGTYNEQFF

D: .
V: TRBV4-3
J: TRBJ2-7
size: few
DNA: TGCGCCAGCAGCCGCGGACGCGGTTACGAGCAGTACTTC
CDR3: CASSRGRGYEQYF

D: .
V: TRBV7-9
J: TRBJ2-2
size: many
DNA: TGTGCCAGCAGCCCGGGCCTACCGTGGGAGCTGTTTTTT
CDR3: CASSPGLPWELFF

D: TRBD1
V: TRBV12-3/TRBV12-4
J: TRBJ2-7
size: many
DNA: TGTGCCAGCAGCCCCTGGACAGGGACATACGAGCAGTACTTC
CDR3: CASSPWTGTYEQYF

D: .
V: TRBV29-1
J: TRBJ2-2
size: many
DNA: TGCAGCGCCCCCCGGTCGAACACCGGGGAGCTGTTTTTT
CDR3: CSAPRSNTGELFF

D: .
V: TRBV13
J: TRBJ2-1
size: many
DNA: TGTGCCAGCCGGATACTAAACAATGAGCAGTTCTTC
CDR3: CASRILNNEQFF

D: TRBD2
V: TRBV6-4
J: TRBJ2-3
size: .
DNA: TGTGTCAGCAGTGAGCGGGAGGCCCCAGATACGCAGTATTTT
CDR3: CVSSEREAPDTQYF

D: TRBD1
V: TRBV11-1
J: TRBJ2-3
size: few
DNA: TGTGCCAGCAGCTTGAACCCGGGACAGGCTCCTAACGACATCACAGATACGCAGTATTTT
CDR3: CASSLNPGQAPNDITDTQYF

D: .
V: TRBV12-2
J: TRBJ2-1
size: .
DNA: TGTGCAAGTCGCTTAGAGATGCCGGGACTTGAGCAGTTCTTC
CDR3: CASRLEMPGLEQFF

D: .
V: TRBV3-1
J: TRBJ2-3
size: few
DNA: TGTGCCAGCAGCCAAGTGGTTCAGGGGCTAGCGAACACAGATACGCAGTATTTT
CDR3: CASSQVVQGLANTDTQYF

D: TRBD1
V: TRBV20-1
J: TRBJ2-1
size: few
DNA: TGCAGTTCAGGACAGGCCCAATTTAATGAGCAGTTCTTC
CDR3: CSSGQAQFNEQFF